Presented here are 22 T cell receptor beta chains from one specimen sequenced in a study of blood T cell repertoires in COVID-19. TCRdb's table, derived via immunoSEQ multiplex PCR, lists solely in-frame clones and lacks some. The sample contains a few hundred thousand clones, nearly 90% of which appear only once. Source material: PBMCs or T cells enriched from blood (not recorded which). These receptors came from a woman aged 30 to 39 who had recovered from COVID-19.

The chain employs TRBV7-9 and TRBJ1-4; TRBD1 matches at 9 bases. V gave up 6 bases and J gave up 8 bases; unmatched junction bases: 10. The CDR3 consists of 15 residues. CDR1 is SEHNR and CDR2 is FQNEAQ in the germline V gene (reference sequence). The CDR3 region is CASRLPGQGQEKLFF. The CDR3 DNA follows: TGTGCCAGCAGGCTCCCGGGACAGGGTCAAGAAAAACTGTTTTTT.

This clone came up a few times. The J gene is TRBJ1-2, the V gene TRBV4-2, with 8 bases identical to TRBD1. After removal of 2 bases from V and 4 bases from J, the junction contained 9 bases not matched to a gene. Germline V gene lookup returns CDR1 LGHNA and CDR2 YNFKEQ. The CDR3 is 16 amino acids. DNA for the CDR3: TGTGCCAGCAGCCAATCTAGGGGACAGGAAGGCTATGGCTACACCTTC. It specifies CASSQSRGQEGYGYTF.

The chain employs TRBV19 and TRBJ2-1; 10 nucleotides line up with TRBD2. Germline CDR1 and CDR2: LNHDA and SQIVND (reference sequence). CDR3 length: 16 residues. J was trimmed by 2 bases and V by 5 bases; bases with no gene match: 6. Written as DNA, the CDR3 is TGTGCCAGTAGTGTAAGGCTAGCGGGGGCCTACAATGAGCAGTTCTTC. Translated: CASSVRLAGAYNEQFF.

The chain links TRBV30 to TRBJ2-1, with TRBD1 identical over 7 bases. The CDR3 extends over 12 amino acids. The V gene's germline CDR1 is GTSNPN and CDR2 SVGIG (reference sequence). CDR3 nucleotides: TGTGGGCAGGGGGACTCCTACAATGAGCAGTTCTTC. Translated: CGQGDSYNEQFF.

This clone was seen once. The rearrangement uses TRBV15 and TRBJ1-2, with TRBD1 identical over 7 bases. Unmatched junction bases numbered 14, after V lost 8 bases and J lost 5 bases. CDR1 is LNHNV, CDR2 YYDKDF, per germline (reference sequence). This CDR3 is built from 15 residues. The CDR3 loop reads CATQSDRRTRYGYTF. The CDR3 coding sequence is TGTGCCACCCAATCGGACAGGCGTACCCGGTATGGCTACACCTTC.

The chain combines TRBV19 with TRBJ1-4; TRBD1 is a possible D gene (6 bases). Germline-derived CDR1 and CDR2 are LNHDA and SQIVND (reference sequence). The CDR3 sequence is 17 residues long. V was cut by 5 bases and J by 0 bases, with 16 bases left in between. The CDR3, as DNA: TGTGCCAGTAGTTCACTAGGGGGACGTCCAACTAATGAAAAACTGTTTTTT. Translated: CASSSLGGRPTNEKLFF.

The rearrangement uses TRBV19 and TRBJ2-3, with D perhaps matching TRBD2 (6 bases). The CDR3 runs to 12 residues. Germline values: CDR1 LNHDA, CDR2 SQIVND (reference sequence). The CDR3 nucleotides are TGTGCGAGCGGGCTAGCCACAGATACGCAGTATTTT. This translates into CASGLATDTQYF.

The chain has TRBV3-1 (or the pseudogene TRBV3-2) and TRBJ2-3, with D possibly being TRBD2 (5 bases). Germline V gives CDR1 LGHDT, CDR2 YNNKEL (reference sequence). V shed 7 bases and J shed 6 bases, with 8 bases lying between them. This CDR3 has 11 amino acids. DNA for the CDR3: TGTGCCAGCAAGAGGGCCGATACGCAGTATTTT. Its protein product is CASKRADTQYF.

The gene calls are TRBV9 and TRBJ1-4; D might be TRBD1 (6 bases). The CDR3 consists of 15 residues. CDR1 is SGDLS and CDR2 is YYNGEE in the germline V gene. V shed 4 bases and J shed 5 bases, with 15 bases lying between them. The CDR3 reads CASSPRRGANEKLFF. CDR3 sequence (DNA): TGTGCCAGCAGCCCCCGCCGGGGGGCCAATGAAAAACTGTTTTTT.

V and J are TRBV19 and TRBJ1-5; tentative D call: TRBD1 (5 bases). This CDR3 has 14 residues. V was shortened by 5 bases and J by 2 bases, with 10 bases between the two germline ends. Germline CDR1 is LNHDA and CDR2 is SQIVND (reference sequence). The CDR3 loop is CASSPRGGNQPQHF. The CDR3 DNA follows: TGTGCCAGTAGTCCACGGGGGGGCAATCAGCCCCAGCATTTT.

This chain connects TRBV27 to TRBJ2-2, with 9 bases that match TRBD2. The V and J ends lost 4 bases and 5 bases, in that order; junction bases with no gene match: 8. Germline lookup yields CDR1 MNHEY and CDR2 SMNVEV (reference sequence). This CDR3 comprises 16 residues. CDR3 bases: TGTGCCAGCAGTTCGGGACTAGCAACGGGGACCGGGGAGCTGTTTTTT. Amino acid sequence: CASSSGLATGTGELFF.

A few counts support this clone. CDR3 in amino acids: CASSGGPRDEQFF. CDR3 nucleotides: TGTGCCAGCAGCGGGGGCCCTCGAGATGAGCAGTTCTTC. The chain links TRBV9 to TRBJ2-1; D might be TRBD1 (5 bases). The CDR3 has 13 residues. The germline V gene has CDR1 SGDLS and CDR2 YYNGEE. V was trimmed by 3 bases and J by 8 bases, leaving 12 bases between them.

CDR3 DNA: TGTGCCAGCAGCCAAGTGATACTCGATACGCAGTATTTT. Its protein is CASSQVILDTQYF. V and J are TRBV3-1 (or the pseudogene TRBV3-2) and TRBJ2-3; no reliable D call. The CDR3 length is 13 residues. CDR1 and CDR2 (germline): LGHDT, YNNKEL (reference sequence). Trimming removed 1 base from V and 6 bases from J, with 8 bases in between.

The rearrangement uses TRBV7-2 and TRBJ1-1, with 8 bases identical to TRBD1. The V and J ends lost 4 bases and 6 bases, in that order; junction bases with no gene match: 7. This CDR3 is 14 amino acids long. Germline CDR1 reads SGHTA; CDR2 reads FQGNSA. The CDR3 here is CASSSVPGQAEAFF. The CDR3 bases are TGTGCCAGCAGCTCCGTCCCGGGACAGGCTGAAGCTTTCTTT.

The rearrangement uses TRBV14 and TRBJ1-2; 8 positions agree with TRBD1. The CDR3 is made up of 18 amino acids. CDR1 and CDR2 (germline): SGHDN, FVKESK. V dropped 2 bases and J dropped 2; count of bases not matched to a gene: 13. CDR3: CASSQTGTGRQENYGYTF. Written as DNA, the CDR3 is TGTGCCAGCAGCCAAACCGGGACAGGTCGTCAAGAAAACTATGGCTACACCTTC.

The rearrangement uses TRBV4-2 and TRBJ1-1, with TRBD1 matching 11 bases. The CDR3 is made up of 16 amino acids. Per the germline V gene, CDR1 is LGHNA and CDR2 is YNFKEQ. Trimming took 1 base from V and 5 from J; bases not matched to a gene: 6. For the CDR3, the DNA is TGTGCCAGCAGCCAAGTCCCCGGACAGGGGGCTACTGAAGCTTTCTTT. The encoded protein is CASSQVPGQGATEAFF.

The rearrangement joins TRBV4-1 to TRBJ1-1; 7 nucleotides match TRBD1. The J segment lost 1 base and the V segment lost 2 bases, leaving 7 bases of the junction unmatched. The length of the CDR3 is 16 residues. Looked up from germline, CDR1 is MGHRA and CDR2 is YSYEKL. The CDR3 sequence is CASSQNPGQPNTEAFF. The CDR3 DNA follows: TGCGCCAGCAGCCAAAATCCGGGACAGCCGAACACTGAAGCTTTCTTT.

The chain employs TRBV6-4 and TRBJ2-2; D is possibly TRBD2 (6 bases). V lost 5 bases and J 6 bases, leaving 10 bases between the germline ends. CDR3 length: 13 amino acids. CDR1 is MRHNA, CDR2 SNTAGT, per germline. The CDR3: CASSQEGSGELFF. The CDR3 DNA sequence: TGTGCCAGCAGTCAGGAGGGGTCCGGGGAGCTGTTTTTT.

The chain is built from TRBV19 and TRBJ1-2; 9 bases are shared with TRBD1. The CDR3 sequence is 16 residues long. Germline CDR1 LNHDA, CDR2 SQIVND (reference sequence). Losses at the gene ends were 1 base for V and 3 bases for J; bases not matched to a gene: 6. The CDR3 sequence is CASSIGGTGWHYGYTF. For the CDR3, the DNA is TGTGCCAGTAGTATAGGGGGGACAGGGTGGCACTATGGCTACACCTTC.

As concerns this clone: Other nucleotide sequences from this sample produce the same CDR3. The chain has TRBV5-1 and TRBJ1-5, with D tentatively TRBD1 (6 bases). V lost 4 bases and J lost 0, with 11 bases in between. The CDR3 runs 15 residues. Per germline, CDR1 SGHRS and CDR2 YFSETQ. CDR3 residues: CASSLDSYSNQPQHF. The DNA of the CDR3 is TGCGCCAGCAGCCTGGACAGTTATAGCAATCAGCCCCAGCATTTT.

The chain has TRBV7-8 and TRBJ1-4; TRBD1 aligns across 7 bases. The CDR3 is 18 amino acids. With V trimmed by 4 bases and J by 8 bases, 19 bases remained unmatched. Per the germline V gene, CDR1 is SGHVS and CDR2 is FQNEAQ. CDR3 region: CASSSRTTVGGLREKLFF. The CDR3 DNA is TGTGCCAGCAGCTCTCGAACAACAGTAGGGGGCTTGAGGGAAAAACTGTTTTTT. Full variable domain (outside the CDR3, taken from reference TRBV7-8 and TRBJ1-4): GAGVSQSPRYKVAKRGQDVALRCDPISGHVSLFWYQQALGQGPEFLTYFQNEAQLDKSGLPSDRFFAERPEGSVSTLKIQRTQQEDSAVYLCASSSRTTVGGLREKLFFGSGTQLSVL.

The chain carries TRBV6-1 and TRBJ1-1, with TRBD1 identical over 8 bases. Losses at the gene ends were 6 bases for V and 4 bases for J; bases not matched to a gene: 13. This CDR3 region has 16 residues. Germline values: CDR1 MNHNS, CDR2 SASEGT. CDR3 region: CASRERTGLEATEAFF. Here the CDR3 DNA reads TGTGCCAGCAGGGAAAGGACAGGGCTTGAAGCCACTGAAGCTTTCTTT.